These 3 T cell receptor beta chains were sequenced from one sample in a study of control samples from healthy donors and cancer patients (dated by TCRdb to about 2020). Libraries were constructed by the immunoSEQ multiplex PCR assay. Held by TCRdb, this immuneACCESS table contains in-frame sequences only and omits some clones. Under half of the omission traces to an unresolved V gene where checked; the cause of the rest is unknown. Present in this sample are 130,000 to 150,000 clones, just under 95% of which were seen just once. The ten largest account for 12% to 15% of the sample. The source material was PBMCs. These TCRs come from a man in his sixties with colorectal cancer.

CDR3 residues: CASRKGKMTQPQHF. Written as DNA, the CDR3 is TGTGCCAGCAGAAAGGGTAAGATGACTCAGCCCCAGCATTTT. The chain carries TRBV21-1 and TRBJ1-5. TRBV21-1 is termed a pseudogene. This CDR3 spans 14 amino acids.

The CDR3 here is CASSPRGGFETQYF. For the CDR3, the DNA is TGTGCCAGCAGCCCCCGCGGGGGTTTTGAGACCCAGTACTTC. The chain recombines TRBV9 with TRBJ2-5; TRBD2 matches 7 bases. Trimming took 4 bases from V and 5 from J; bases not matched to a gene: 8. Germline lookup yields CDR1 SGDLS and CDR2 YYNGEE. The CDR3 loop spans 14 amino acids.

This chain connects TRBV5-1 to TRBJ1-6; D is perhaps TRBD1 (5 bases). V was shortened by 4 bases and J by 13 bases, with 18 bases between the two germline ends. Germline V gene sequence: CDR1 SGHRS, CDR2 YFSETQ. This CDR3 contains 14 residues. The CDR3 DNA reads as TGCGCCAGCAGCCCCGGGGACGCCCTTGCCCCCCTCCACTTT. Its translation: CASSPGDALAPLHF.